The 16 T cell receptor beta chains below were found in one sample sequenced in a study of T cell clonality in common variable immunodeficiency. Study-wide results and caveats: Fewer deletions and N-nucleotide insertions were reportedly seen in common variable immunodeficiency TCR beta sequences.

For these TCRs, the target antigens are not known. Sequenced by immunoSEQ multiplex PCR; TCRdb stores in-frame clones only, minus some. The sample holds about 25,000 clones, and no clone turns up only once. Sequencing was carried out using peripheral blood mononuclear cells. The receptors come from a human donor with common variable immunodeficiency.

A word on this clone: Sequencing ends 3 residues short of the CDR3 end; the germline J gene provides the rest. The chain links TRBV5-1 to TRBJ2-1; 8 nucleotides match TRBD1. V was clipped by 1 base and J by 4 bases; unmatched bases: 4. Germline V CDR1 and CDR2: SGHRS, YFSETQ. The CDR3 runs to 15 residues. CDR3 sequence reads: CASSLWDRSYNEQFF. The CDR3 DNA, read in part, is TGCGCCAGCAGCTTGTGGGACAGGTCGTACAATGAG.

In this sample, this clone turned up many times. Incomplete CDR3 DNA: TGTGCCAGCACCCCGGGACAGGGGGCGATCGAG. It codes for CASTPGQGAIE. In full, the CDR3 is CASTPGQGAIEQYF. The chain is built from TRBV3-1 (or the pseudogene TRBV3-2) and TRBJ2-7, with TRBD1 identical over 12 bases. The DNA ends 3 residues before the CDR3 does, and the rest of the CDR3 is filled in from the germline J gene. The V gene end was trimmed by 7 bases and the J gene end by 6 bases; junction bases not matched to a gene: 7. Germline-derived CDR1 and CDR2 are LGHDT and YNNKEL (reference sequence). CDR3 length equals 14 residues.

This clone was seen repeatedly, ten times or more. The CDR3 loop is CASNRGIYSGANVLTF. The CDR3 bases that were read are TGTGCCAGTAATCGGGGGATATACTCTGGGGCCAACGTC. The chain combines TRBV19 with TRBJ2-6, with D perhaps TRBD2 (6 bases). The sequenced fragment ends 3 residues before the CDR3 boundary, so the rest is inferred from the germline J gene. Germline-derived CDR1 and CDR2 are LNHDA and SQIVND (reference sequence). The CDR3 is 16 residues long. Trimming took off 7 bases at V and 0 bases at J, with 13 bases between the two ends.

This clone has a handful of counts. The CDR3 is cut off 3 residues early in the read; its end comes from the germline J gene. V is TRBV30 and J is TRBJ1-1; a weak D match, TRBD1 (5 bases). CDR3 length equals 13 residues. The V gene lost 3 bases and the J gene lost 4 bases, with 12 bases spanning the gap. Germline V lookup: CDR1 GTSNPN, CDR2 SVGIG (reference sequence). The chain's CDR3 is CAWRAGIVTEAFF. CDR3 DNA, as far as it was read: TGTGCCTGGAGAGCAGGGATTGTCACTGAA.

Regarding this clone: Read sequence stops 3 residues before the CDR3 end, and the germline J gene provides the missing end. The gene calls are TRBV2 and TRBJ1-4; possible D gene TRBD1, 6 bases. The V gene lost 6 bases and the J gene lost 1 base, with 9 bases spanning the gap. Germline CDR1 is SNHLY and CDR2 is FYNNEI. There are 14 residues in the CDR3. The CDR3 loop reads CASRKQGTNEKLFF. CDR3 bases read: TGTGCCAGCAGGAAACAGGGAACTAATGAAAAA.

Notes on this clone: The read falls 3 residues short of the CDR3 end, and the missing part is taken from the germline J gene. The chain combines TRBV7-9 with TRBJ2-2, with D hard to call. The CDR3 spans 13 residues. Trimming cost V 7 bases and J 5 bases, with 11 bases left between them. Germline loops: CDR1 SEHNR, CDR2 FQNEAQ (reference sequence). The sequenced CDR3 bases are TGTGCCAGCACCCCCTCAGTAACCGGGGAG. This gives the protein CASTPSVTGE. The entire CDR3 is CASTPSVTGELFF.

With respect to this clone: The read terminates 3 residues ahead of where the CDR3 ends, so the germline J gene completes it. This rearrangement joins TRBV5-1 to TRBJ1-6, with D maybe TRBD1 (6 bases). V was pared by 4 bases and J by 7 bases, with 15 bases between. CDR3 length equals 15 residues. Germline CDR1 reads SGHRS; CDR2 reads YFSETQ. CDR3 DNA (partial): TGCGCCAGCAGCCCCTACGAGACAGGCAATTCACCC. Protein: CASSPYETGNSP. The whole CDR3 protein reads CASSPYETGNSPLHF.

Concerning this clone itself: The CDR3 end falls 3 residues outside the read, so it is completed with the germline J gene. The chain combines TRBV18 with TRBJ2-1; TRBD2 might be the D (6 bases). Germline V gene data show CDR1 as KGHSH and CDR2 as LQKENI. The CDR3 is made up of 15 amino acids. V was trimmed by 2 bases and J by 1 base, leaving 9 bases between them. The DNA read from the CDR3 is TGTGCCAGCTCACCAGGTAGCGGTTCCTACAATGAG. Amino acids: CASSPGSGSYNE. The whole CDR3 reads CASSPGSGSYNEQFF.

This clone came up a few times. Read sequence stops 3 residues before the CDR3 end, and the germline J gene provides the missing end. This chain connects TRBV19 to TRBJ2-7; D possibly corresponds to TRBD2 (6 bases). CDR3 length: 15 amino acids. The germline CDR1 and CDR2 sequences are LNHDA and SQIVND (reference sequence). Trimming took off 2 bases at V and 0 bases at J, with 11 bases between the two ends. This chain's CDR3 is CASSIMGGNSYEQYF. The CDR3 DNA, read in part, is TGTGCCAGTAGTATAATGGGCGGGAACTCCTACGAG. Supplemented by reference TRBV19 and TRBJ2-7, the full variable domain reads DGGITQSPKYLFRKEGQNVTLSCEQNLNHDAMYWYRQDPGQGLRLIYYSQIVNDFQKGDIAEGYSVSREKKESFPLTVTSAQKNPTAFYLCASSIMGGNSYEQYFGPGTRLTVT.

A remark on this clone: The read gets to within 3 residues of the CDR3 end, and the germline J gene fills in the rest. The rearrangement links TRBV18 to TRBJ2-1; 12 positions match TRBD2. With V trimmed by 0 bases and J by 8 bases, 11 bases remained unmatched. This CDR3 is built from 18 residues. CDR1 is KGHSH and CDR2 is LQKENI in the germline V gene. CDR3 loop: CASSPPGLAGPLGDEQFF. CDR3 bases read: TGTGCCAGCTCACCACCTGGACTAGCGGGACCATTAGGCGATGAG.

This clone was recorded a few times. The read stops 3 residues short of the end of the CDR3; the missing end is completed from the germline J gene. The gene calls are TRBV6-1 and TRBJ1-2, with 10 bases identical to TRBD1. The V and J ends lost 3 bases and 7 bases, in that order; junction bases with no gene match: 5. This CDR3 spans 14 amino acids. Germline lookup yields CDR1 MNHNS and CDR2 SASEGT. The part of the CDR3 DNA that was read is TGTGCCAGCAGTGAGGACAGGGGGTCGCGTGGC. Translation gives CASSEDRGSRG. The CDR3 in its entirety is CASSEDRGSRGYTF.

This clone was counted only a few times. The read halts 3 residues ahead of the CDR3 end, with the missing end drawn from the germline J gene. The rearrangement links TRBV7-9 to TRBJ1-2, with 9 bases identical to TRBD1. The CDR3 contains 13 residues. CDR1 and CDR2 from the germline V gene are SEHNR and FQNEAQ (reference sequence). This chain's CDR3 is CASSVGDRARYTF. CDR3 bases read: TGTGCCAGCAGCGTAGGGGACAGGGCGCGC.

This clone was detected ten times or more. Read coverage stops 3 residues before the CDR3 terminus; the germline J gene supplies the remainder. The chain combines TRBV12-3 or TRBV12-4 with TRBJ2-5, with 8 bases fitting TRBD2. Trimming took 5 bases from V and 5 from J; bases not matched to a gene: 7. The CDR3 totals 14 residues. The sequenced CDR3 bases are TGTGCCAGCAGTCCGCCAGCGGGAGCGGAGACC. Encoded protein: CASSPPAGAET. The full CDR3 is CASSPPAGAETQYF.

Concerning this clone itself: The CDR3 end lies 3 residues beyond the end of the read and is filled in from the germline J gene. V usage is TRBV6-2 or TRBV6-3 and J usage is TRBJ1-2; the match to TRBD1 covers 9 bases. Germline V gene data show CDR1 as MNHEY and CDR2 as SVGEGT. The CDR3 length is 16 residues. The V gene end was trimmed by 6 bases and the J gene end by 4 bases; junction bases not matched to a gene: 12. This CDR3 is CASRISGQGHIYGYTF. CDR3 bases read: TGTGCCAGCAGGATATCTGGACAGGGGCACATCTATGGC.

This clone appeared many times. With the read ending 3 residues before the CDR3 end, the germline J gene is used to fill in that end. The chain has TRBV29-1 and TRBJ1-1; D uncertain. CDR3 size: 13 residues. V was shortened by 7 bases and J by 0 bases, with 12 bases between the two germline ends. Germline V gene data show CDR1 as SQVTM and CDR2 as ANQGSEA. CDR3 residues: CSAVGQMNTEAFF. The covered CDR3 bases are TGCAGCGCCGTTGGGCAGATGAACACTGAA.

This clone came up a few times. The CDR3 end falls 3 residues outside the read, so it is completed with the germline J gene. The rearrangement uses TRBV7-8 and TRBJ2-4; no definite D call. Germline V gene data show CDR1 as SGHVS and CDR2 as FQNEAQ. The CDR3 runs 17 residues. Trimming shortened V by 1 base and J by 3 bases, and 16 bases separated the two germline ends. The CDR3 bases that were read are TGTGCCAGCAGCTTAGTCGTTCCGTCCGTAGTCAAAAACATT. Translating it yields CASSLVVPSVVKNI. The full CDR3 protein is CASSLVVPSVVKNIQYF. The full variable domain, completed using reference TRBV7-8 and TRBJ2-4, is GAGVSQSPRYKVAKRGQDVALRCDPISGHVSLFWYQQALGQGPEFLTYFQNEAQLDKSGLPSDRFFAERPEGSVSTLKIQRTQQEDSAVYLCASSLVVPSVVKNIQYFGAGTRLSVL.